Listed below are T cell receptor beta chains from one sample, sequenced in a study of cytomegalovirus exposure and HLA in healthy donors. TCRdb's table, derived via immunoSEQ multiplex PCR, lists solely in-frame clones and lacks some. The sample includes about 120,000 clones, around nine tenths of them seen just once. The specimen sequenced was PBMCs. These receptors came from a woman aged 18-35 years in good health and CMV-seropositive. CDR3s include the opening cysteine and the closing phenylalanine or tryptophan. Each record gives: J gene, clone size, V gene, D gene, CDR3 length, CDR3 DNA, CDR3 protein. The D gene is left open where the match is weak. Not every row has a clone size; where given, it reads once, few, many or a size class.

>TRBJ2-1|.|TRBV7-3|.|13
TGTGCCAGCAGCACAGACGGAAACAATGAGCAGTTCTTC
CASSTDGNNEQFF
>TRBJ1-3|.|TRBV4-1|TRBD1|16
TGCGCCAGCAGCCAAGAGGACAGGGTGACAGGAAACACCATATATTTT
CASSQEDRVTGNTIYF
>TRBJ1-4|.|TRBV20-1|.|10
TGCAGTGCCCTGCGAGAAAAACTGTTTTTT
CSALREKLFF
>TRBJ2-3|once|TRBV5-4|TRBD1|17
TGTGCCAGCAGCTTGGCCTCGGACAGGGGCGCAACAGATACGCAGTATTTT
CASSLASDRGATDTQYF
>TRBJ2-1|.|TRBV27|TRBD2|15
TGTGCCAGCACCCGCCATGGAGCGGGGGTGGATGAGCAGTTCTTC
CASTRHGAGVDEQFF
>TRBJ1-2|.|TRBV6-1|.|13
TGTGCCAGCAGATACCGCGGGGGCGCAGGCTACACCTTC
CASRYRGGAGYTF
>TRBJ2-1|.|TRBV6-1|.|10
TGTGCCAGCAATAGCAATGAGCAGTTCTTC
CASNSNEQFF
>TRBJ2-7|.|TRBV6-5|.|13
TGTGCCAGCAGGGCTTTTGCCAGGGGAATTCAGTACTTC
CASRAFARGIQYF
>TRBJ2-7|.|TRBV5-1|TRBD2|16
TGCGCCAGCAGCTGGCATAGCGGGAGGGCCTTTTACGAGCAGTACTTC
CASSWHSGRAFYEQYF
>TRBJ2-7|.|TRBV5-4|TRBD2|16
TGTGCCAGCAGCTTGGGGGGACTAGCGGGAGAGGTCGAGCAGTACTTC
CASSLGGLAGEVEQYF
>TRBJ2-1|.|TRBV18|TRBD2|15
TGTGCCAGCTCACCTAGCGGGAGGGCCTACAATGAGCAGTTCTTC
CASSPSGRAYNEQFF
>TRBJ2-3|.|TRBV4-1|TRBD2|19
TGCGCCAGCAGCCAACAACTCCGGGGCGGGGGGGCGCGCGCAGATACGCAGTATTTT
CASSQQLRGGGARADTQYF
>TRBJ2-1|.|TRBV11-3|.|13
TGTGCCAGCAGCTTTGGCGGGTTAAATGAGCAGTTCTTC
CASSFGGLNEQFF
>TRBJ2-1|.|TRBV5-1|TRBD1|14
TGCGCCAGCAGCCCGGGACAGGGCCAAAATGAGCAGTTCTTC
CASSPGQGQNEQFF
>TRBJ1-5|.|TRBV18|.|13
TGTGCCAGCTCCCCGGCGGGCGATCAGCCCCAGCATTTT
CASSPAGDQPQHF
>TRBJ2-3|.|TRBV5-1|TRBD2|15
TGCGCCAGCAGCGGGGGACTAGCGGGGGCTGATACGCAGTATTTT
CASSGGLAGADTQYF
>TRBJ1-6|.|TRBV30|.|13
TGTGCCTGGAGTGCAGGGCCTAATTCACCCCTCCACTTT
CAWSAGPNSPLHF
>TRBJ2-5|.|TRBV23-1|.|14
TGCGCCAGCAGTCAATCGGGGGGGGCTAGAGCCCAGTACTTC
CASSQSGGARAQYF
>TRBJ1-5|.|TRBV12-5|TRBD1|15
TGTGCTAGCGCTCCCTCAGGGGGCCAGGGGCAGCCCCAGCATTTT
CASAPSGGQGQPQHF
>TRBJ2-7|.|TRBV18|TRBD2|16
TGTGCCAGCTCCCTCGTGGGGGGGAGGGCATCCTACGAGCAGTACTTC
CASSLVGGRASYEQYF
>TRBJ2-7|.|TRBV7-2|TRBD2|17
TGTGCCAGCAGCTTACGCCACGGCGGGAGGGAGGGCTACGAGCAGTACTTC
CASSLRHGGREGYEQYF
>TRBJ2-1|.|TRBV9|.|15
TGTGCCAGCAGCGTAGAACCCACAGCCACCAATGAGCAGTTCTTC
CASSVEPTATNEQFF
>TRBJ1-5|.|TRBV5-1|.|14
TGCGCCAGCAGCTTGGAGTCAGGGCATCAGCCCCAGCATTTT
CASSLESGHQPQHF
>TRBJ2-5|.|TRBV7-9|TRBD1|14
TGTGCCAGCAGGGGACAGGGGGCTTTCGAGACCCAGTACTTC
CASRGQGAFETQYF
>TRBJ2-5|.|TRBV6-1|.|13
TGTGCCAGCATTCTCGGTAGCCGAACGCCCCAGTACTTC
CASILGSRTPQYF
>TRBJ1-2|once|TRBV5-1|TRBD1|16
TGCGCCAGCAGCTTGGAGGGGGGACAGGGTTTATATGGCTACACCTTC
CASSLEGGQGLYGYTF
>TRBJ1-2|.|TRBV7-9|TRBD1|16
TGTGCCAGCAGCACCAGACCTCCCGGGACAGGGTATGGCTACACCTTC
CASSTRPPGTGYGYTF
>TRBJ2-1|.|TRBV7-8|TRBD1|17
TGTGCCAGCAGCGCCCCCCCGGGACAGGGGCCCAACAATGAGCAGTTCTTC
CASSAPPGQGPNNEQFF
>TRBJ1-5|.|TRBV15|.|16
TGTGCCACCAGCAGAGATGGGGCAGGGTGGAATCAGCCCCAGCATTTT
CATSRDGAGWNQPQHF
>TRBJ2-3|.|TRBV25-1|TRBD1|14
TGTGCCAGCAGTGATGACAGGGGGACAGATACGCAGTATTTT
CASSDDRGTDTQYF